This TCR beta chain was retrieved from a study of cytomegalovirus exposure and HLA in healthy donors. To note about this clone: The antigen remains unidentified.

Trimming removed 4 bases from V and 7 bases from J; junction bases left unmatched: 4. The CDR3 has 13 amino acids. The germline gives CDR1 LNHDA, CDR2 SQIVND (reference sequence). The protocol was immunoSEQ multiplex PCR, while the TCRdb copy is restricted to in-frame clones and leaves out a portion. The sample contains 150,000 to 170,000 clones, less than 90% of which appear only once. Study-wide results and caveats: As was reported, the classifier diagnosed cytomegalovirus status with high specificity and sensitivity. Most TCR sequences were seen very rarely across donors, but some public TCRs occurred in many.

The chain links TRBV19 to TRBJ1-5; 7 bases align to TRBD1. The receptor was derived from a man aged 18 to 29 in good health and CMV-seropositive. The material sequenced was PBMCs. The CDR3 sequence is CASSKGAGQPQHF. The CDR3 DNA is TGTGCCAGTAGTAAGGGGGCCGGACAGCCCCAGCATTTT.